This T cell receptor (beta chain) was captured in a study of CD8 T cells in ankylosing spondylitis. Study-level findings and limits: In ankylosing spondylitis blood, a motif of roughly 8 highly homologous TCR beta variants appeared characteristic. Reportedly, significant enrichment of disease-linked clones occurred in matched ankylosing spondylitis synovial fluid. Disease-linked clones had a CD8+ phenotype and relatively low frequency in peripheral blood.

A single record per CDR3 protein comes from TCRdb applying MiXCR to the 5' RACE reads. This table has approximately 400,000 distinct CDR3 sequences, about 15% appearing once. This clonotype turned up a few times. Its antigen is as yet unknown. The receptor's source is a male donor with ankylosing spondylitis. Source material: blood, either unsorted or a sorted T cell fraction (not recorded which).

The CDR3 DNA sequence: TGTGCCACCAGTGAGAAGGGGAACCGGCGGGATACGCAGTATTTT. This codes for CATSEKGNRRDTQYF. The rearrangement links TRBV24-1 to TRBJ2-3; D may be TRBD1 (5 bases). With 4 bases removed from V and 6 bases from J, the gap between germline ends came to 16 bases. CDR1 KGHDR and CDR2 SFDVKD come from the germline V gene. The CDR3 consists of 15 residues.